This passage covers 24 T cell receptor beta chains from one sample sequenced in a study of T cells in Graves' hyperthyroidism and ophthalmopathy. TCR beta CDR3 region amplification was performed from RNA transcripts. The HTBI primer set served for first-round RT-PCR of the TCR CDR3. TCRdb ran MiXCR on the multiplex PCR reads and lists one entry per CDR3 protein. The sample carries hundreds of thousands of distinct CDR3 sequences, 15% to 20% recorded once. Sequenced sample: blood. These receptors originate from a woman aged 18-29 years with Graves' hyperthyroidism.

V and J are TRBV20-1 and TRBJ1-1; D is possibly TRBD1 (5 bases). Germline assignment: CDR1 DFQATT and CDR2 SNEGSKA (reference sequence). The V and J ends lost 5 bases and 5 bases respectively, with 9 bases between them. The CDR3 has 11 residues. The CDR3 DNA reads TGCAGTGCTGGGGGTTTAACTGAAGCTTTCTTT. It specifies CSAGGLTEAFF.

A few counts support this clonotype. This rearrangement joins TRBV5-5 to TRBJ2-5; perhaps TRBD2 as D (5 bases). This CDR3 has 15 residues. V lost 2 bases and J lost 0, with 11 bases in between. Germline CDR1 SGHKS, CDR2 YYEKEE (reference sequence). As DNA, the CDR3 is TGTGCCAGCAGCTTCTCCTTGCGGGACCAAGAGACCCAGTACTTC. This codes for CASSFSLRDQETQYF.

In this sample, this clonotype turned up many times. In nucleotides, the CDR3 is TGCGCCAGCAGTGATCCTAAGTCGGGACAGGGATTCTACGAGCAGTACTTC. Translated: CASSDPKSGQGFYEQYF. The chain is built from TRBV10-1 and TRBJ2-7, with 9 bases matching TRBD1. V was clipped by 3 bases and J by 3 bases; unmatched bases: 12. Germline assignment: CDR1 WNHNN and CDR2 SYGVQD (reference sequence). CDR3 size: 17 residues.

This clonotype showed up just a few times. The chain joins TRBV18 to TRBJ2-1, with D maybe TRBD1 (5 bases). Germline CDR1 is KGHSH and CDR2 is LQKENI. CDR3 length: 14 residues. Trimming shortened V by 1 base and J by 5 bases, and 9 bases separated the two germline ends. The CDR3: CASSPRRDNNEQFF. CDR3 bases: TGTGCCAGCTCACCACGCAGGGATAACAATGAGCAGTTCTTC.

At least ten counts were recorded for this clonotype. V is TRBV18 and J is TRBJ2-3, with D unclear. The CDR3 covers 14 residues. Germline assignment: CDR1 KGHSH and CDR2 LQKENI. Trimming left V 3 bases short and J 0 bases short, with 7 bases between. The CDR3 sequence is CASSPQASTDTQYF. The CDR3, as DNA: TGTGCCAGCTCACCCCAGGCCAGCACAGATACGCAGTATTTT.

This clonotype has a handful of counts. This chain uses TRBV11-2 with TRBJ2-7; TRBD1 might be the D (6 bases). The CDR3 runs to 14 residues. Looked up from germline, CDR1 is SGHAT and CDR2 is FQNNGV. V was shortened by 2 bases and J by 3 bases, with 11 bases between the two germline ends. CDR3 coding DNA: TGTGCCAGCAGCTTACTGAAAGGGGGCTACGAGCAGTACTTC. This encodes CASSLLKGGYEQYF.

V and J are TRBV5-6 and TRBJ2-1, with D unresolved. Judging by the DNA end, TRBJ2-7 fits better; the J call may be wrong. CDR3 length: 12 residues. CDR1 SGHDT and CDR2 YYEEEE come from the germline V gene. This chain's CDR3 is CASSFLRNEQYF. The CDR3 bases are TGTGCCAGCAGCTTTCTACGTAATGAGCAGTACTTC.

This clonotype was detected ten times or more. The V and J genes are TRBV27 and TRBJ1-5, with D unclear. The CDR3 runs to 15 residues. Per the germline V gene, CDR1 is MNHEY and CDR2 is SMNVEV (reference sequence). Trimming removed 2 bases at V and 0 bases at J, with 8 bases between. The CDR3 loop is CASSLEGYSNQPQHF. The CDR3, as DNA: TGTGCCAGCAGTTTAGAAGGGTATAGCAATCAGCCCCAGCATTTT.

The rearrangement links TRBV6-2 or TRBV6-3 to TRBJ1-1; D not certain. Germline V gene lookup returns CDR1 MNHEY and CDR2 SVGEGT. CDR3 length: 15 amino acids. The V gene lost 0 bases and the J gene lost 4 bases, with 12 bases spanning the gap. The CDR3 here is CASSYSIGGSTEAFF. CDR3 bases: TGTGCCAGCAGTTACTCGATTGGTGGTAGCACTGAAGCTTTCTTT.

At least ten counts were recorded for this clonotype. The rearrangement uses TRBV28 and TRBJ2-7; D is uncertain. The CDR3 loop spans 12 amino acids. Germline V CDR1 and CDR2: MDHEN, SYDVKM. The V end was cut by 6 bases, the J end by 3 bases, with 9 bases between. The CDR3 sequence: CASRYQNYEQYF. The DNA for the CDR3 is TGTGCCAGCAGATACCAAAACTACGAGCAGTACTTC.

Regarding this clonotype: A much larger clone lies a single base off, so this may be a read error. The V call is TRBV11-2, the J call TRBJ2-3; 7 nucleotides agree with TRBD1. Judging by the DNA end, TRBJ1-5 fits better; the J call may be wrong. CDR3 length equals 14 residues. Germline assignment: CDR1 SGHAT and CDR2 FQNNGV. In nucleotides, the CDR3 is TGTGCCAGCAGCTTAAGGCAGGGGACAGATACGCAGCATTTT. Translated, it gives CASSLRQGTDTQHF.

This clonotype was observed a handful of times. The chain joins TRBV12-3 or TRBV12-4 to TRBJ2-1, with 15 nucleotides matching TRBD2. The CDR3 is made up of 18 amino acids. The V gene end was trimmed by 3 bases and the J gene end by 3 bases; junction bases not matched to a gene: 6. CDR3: CASSFTGTSGGSYNEQFF. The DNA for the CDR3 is TGTGCCAGCAGTTTCACCGGGACTAGCGGGGGGAGCTACAATGAGCAGTTCTTC.

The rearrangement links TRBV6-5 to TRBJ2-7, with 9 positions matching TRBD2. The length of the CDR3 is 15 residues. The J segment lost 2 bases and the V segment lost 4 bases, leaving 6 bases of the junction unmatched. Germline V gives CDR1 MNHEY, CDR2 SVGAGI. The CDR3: CASSWTASGTYEQYF. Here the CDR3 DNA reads TGTGCCAGCAGTTGGACCGCTAGCGGGACCTACGAGCAGTACTTC.

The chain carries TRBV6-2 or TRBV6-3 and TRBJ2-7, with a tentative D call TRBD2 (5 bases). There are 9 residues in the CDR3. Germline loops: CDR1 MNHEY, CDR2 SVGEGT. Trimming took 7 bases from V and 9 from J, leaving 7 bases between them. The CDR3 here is CASTGGQYF. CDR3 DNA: TGTGCCAGCACCGGAGGGCAGTACTTC.

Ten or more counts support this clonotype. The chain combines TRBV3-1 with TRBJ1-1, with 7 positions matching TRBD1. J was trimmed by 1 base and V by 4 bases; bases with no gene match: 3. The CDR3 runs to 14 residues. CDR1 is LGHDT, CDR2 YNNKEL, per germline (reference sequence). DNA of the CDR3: TGTGCCAGCAGCCCGAGGGGGCGGAACACTGAAGCTTTCTTT. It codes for CASSPRGRNTEAFF.

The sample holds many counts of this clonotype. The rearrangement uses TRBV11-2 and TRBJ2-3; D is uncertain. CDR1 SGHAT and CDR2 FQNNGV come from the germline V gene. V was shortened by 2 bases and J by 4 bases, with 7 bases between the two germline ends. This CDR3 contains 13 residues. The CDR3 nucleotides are TGTGCCAGCAGCTTAATAGGGTCAGATACGCAGTATTTT. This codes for CASSLIGSDTQYF.

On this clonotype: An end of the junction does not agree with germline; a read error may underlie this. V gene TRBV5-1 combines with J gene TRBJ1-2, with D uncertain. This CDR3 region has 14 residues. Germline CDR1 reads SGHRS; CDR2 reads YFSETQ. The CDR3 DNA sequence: TGCGCCGGCAGCTTGGGTACCCCTAACTATGGCTACACCTTC. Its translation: CAGSLGTPNYGYTF.

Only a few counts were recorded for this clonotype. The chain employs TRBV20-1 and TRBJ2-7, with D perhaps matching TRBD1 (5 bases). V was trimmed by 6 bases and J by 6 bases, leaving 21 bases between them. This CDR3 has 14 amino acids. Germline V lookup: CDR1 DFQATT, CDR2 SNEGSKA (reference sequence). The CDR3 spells CSAPGSYVRGEQYF. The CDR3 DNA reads TGCAGTGCACCCGGTTCGTACGTAAGGGGCGAGCAGTACTTC.

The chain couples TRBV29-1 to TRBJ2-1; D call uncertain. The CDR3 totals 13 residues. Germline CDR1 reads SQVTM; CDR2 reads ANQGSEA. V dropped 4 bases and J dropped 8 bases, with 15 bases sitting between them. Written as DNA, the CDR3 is TGCAGCGTTGTCCGCGACTCATTGGATGAGCAGTTCTTC. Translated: CSVVRDSLDEQFF.

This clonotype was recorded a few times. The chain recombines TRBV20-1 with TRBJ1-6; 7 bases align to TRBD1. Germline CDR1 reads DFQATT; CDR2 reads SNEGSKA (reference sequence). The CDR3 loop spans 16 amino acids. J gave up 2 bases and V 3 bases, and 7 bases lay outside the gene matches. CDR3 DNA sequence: TGCAGTGCTAGGAATTCCGGGACAGCCTATAATTCACCCCTCCACTTT. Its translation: CSARNSGTAYNSPLHF.

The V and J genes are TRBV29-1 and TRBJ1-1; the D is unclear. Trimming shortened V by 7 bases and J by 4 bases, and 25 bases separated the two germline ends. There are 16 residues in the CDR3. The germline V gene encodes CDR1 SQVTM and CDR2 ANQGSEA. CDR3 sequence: CSATPPRNLVSTEAFF. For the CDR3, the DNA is TGCAGCGCCACCCCGCCTAGAAATCTTGTGAGCACTGAAGCTTTCTTT.

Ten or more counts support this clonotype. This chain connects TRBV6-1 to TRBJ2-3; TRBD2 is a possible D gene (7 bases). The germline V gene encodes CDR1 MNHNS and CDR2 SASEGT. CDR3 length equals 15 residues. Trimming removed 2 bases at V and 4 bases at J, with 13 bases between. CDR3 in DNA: TGTGCCAGCAGTGAAAATGAGGGGGGGGCAGATACGCAGTATTTT. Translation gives CASSENEGGADTQYF.

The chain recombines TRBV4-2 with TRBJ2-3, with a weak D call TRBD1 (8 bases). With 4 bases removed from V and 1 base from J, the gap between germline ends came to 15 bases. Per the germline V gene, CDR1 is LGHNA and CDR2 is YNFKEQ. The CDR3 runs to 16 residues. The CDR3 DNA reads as TGTGCCAGCAGCCTCAGACAGGGGAGGGGCACAGATACGCAGTATTTT. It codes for CASSLRQGRGTDTQYF.

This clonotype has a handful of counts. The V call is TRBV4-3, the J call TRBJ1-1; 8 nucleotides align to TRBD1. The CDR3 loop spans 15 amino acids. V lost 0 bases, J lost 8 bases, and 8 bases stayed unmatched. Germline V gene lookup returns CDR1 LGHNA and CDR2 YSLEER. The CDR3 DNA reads TGCGCCAGCAGCCAAGACAGGGGGCTGGTAAGGGAAGCTTTCTTT. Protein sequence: CASSQDRGLVREAFF.